A selection of T cell receptor beta chains follows, all from one sample in a study of blood T cell repertoires in COVID-19. Clones were sequenced by immunoSEQ multiplex PCR, and TCRdb holds only the in-frame ones, with some missing. Of 360,000 or so clones in the sample, roughly nine tenths are singletons; the top ten hold 1.5% to 2%. The sample consisted of PBMCs or T cells enriched from blood (not recorded which). These receptors came from a woman under 40 who had recovered from COVID-19. CDR3s include the opening cysteine and the closing phenylalanine or tryptophan. A D gene is named only where the DNA matches it firmly. The listing skips clone size in some rows; elsewhere it reads once, few, many or a size class.

cdr3_aa,cdr3_nt,j_call,v_call,cdr3_length,clone_size,d_call
CASSLIQPGQGSYEQYF,TGTGCCAGCTCACTTATACAGCCGGGACAGGGTTCCTACGAGCAGTACTTC,TRBJ2-7,TRBV18,17,-,TRBD1
CASSESGTGIYGYTF,TGTGCCAGCAGCGAGTCCGGGACAGGGATCTATGGCTACACCTTC,TRBJ1-2,TRBV7-6,15,-,TRBD1
CTSSQGSQPVKCANTGELFF,TGCACCAGCAGCCAAGGGAGTCAACCGGTGAAATGCGCGAACACCGGGGAGCTGTTTTTT,TRBJ2-2,TRBV1,20,-,-
CASTKSGETQYF,TGTGCCAGCACCAAAAGCGGAGAGACCCAGTACTTC,TRBJ2-5,TRBV28,12,-,-
CASSQEASVLSPQHF,TGCGCCAGCAGCCAAGAAGCCAGCGTCCTTTCGCCCCAGCATTTT,TRBJ1-5,TRBV4-3,15,-,-
CATSVFRAGNQPQHF,TGTGCCACCAGTGTATTCAGGGCGGGCAATCAGCCCCAGCATTTT,TRBJ1-5,TRBV24-1,15,once,-
CSVRTQGISYNEQFF,TGCAGCGTTCGTACACAGGGGATATCGTACAATGAGCAGTTCTTC,TRBJ2-1,TRBV29-1,15,-,TRBD1
CASGPGTGTDEQFF,TGTGCCAGCGGTCCCGGGACAGGAACGGATGAGCAGTTCTTC,TRBJ2-1,TRBV7-9,14,-,TRBD1
CASSAAGDRDEQYF,TGTGCCAGCTCAGCAGCGGGAGATCGAGACGAGCAGTACTTC,TRBJ2-7,TRBV18,14,-,TRBD2
CASTTRWGAGANVLTF,TGCGCCAGCACTACAAGGTGGGGGGCTGGGGCCAACGTCCTGACTTTC,TRBJ2-6,TRBV4-1,16,-,-
CASSVRTGAGANVLTF,TGTGCCAGCAGCGTTAGGACAGGTGCTGGGGCCAACGTCCTGACTTTC,TRBJ2-6,TRBV9,16,-,TRBD1
CSALQGNEQFF,TGCAGTGCTCTACAGGGCAATGAGCAGTTCTTC,TRBJ2-1,TRBV20-1,11,-,-
CASSWTGKYGYTF,TGTGCCAGCAGTTGGACAGGGAAGTATGGCTACACCTTC,TRBJ1-2,TRBV11-2,13,-,TRBD1
CARSLASKKTSGNTIYF,TGTGCCAGAAGCTTGGCCTCGAAGAAAACTTCTGGAAACACCATATATTTT,TRBJ1-3,TRBV5-3,17,once,-
CASSMDRDYGYTF,TGCGCCAGCAGCATGGACAGGGACTATGGCTACACCTTC,TRBJ1-2,TRBV5-1,13,-,TRBD1
CASSSGQGVYEQYF,TGTGCCAGCAGTTCCGGACAGGGGGTCTACGAGCAGTACTTC,TRBJ2-7,TRBV28,14,-,TRBD1